The 3 T cell receptor beta chains in this list originate from one sample, sequenced in a study of CD8 T cells in ankylosing spondylitis (TCRdb year 2017). Libraries were made using 5' RACE. The run used an Illumina HiSeq 2500. The public reads were reanalyzed by TCRdb: fastp trimming at Q25, MiXCR alignment, in-frame beta chains only. Rows are combined by CDR3 protein, so each entry shows the most common genes and DNA. Present in this sample are about 42,000 distinct CDR3 sequences, about 4.2% of which were seen just once. 4% of the sample rests with the top ten. Sequenced sample: blood, either unsorted or a sorted T cell fraction (not recorded which). Receptor source: a female donor with ankylosing spondylitis or in good health (not recorded which).

This clonotype was counted at least ten times. The chain has TRBV9 and TRBJ2-3; a weak D match, TRBD1 (5 bases). The length of the CDR3 is 13 residues. Trimming stripped 0 bases from V and 6 bases from J, with 8 bases between. Germline CDR1 reads SGDLS; CDR2 reads YYNGEE. The DNA of the CDR3 is TGTGCCAGCAGCGTAGCCCAGGGCGATACGCAGTATTTT. This codes for CASSVAQGDTQYF.

This clonotype was counted at least ten times. The chain carries TRBV9 and TRBJ1-1; 10 bases align to TRBD1. V shed 0 bases and J 4 bases; nucleotides not matched to a gene: 6. The CDR3 sequence is 16 residues long. Germline values: CDR1 SGDLS, CDR2 YYNGEE. CDR3 region: CASSVATGQGPTEAFF. CDR3 bases: TGTGCCAGCAGCGTAGCTACGGGACAGGGGCCCACTGAAGCTTTCTTT. Drawing the rest from reference TRBV9 and TRBJ1-1, the complete variable domain is DSGVTQTPKHLITATGQRVTLRCSPRSGDLSVYWYQQSLDQGLQFLIQYYNGEERAKGNILERFSAQQFPDLHSELNLSSLELGDSALYFCASSVATGQGPTEAFFGQGTRLTVV.

This clonotype has ten or more counts. The rearrangement joins TRBV9 to TRBJ1-1, with D unclear. The CDR3 covers 14 residues. Trimming stripped 0 bases from V and 7 bases from J, with 13 bases between. The V gene's germline CDR1 is SGDLS and CDR2 YYNGEE. The CDR3 coding sequence is TGTGCCAGCAGCGTAGCTGGGATTGGGGTTGAAGCTTTCTTT. This gives the protein CASSVAGIGVEAFF.